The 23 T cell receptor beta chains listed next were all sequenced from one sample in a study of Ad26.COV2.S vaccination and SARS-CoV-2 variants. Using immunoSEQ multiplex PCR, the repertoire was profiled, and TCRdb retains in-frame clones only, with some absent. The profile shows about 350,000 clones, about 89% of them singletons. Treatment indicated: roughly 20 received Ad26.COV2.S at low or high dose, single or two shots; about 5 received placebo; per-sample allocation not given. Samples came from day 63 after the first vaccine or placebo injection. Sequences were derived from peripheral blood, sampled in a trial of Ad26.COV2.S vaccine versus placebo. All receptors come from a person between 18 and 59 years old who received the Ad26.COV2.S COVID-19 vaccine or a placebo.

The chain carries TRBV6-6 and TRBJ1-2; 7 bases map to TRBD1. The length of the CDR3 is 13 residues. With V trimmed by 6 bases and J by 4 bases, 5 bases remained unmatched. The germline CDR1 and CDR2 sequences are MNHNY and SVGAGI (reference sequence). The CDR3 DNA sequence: TGTGCCAGCAGCAGGGACAGCGGCTATGGCTACACCTTC. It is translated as CASSRDSGYGYTF.

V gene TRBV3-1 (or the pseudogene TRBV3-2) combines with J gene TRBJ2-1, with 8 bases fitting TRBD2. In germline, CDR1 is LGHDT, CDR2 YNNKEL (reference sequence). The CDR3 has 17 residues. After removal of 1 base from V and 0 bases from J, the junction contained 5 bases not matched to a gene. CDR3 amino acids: CASSQGLAGYSYNEQFF. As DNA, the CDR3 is TGTGCCAGCAGCCAAGGGTTAGCGGGGTACTCCTACAATGAGCAGTTCTTC.

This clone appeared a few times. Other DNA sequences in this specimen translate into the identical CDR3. CDR3 sequence (DNA): TGTGCCAGCAGCCTAACGGGGGCTGAGCAGTACTTC. It encodes CASSLTGAEQYF. V is TRBV7-9 and J is TRBJ2-7; TRBD1 or TRBD2 may be the D gene (6 bases each). Germline V gene sequence: CDR1 SEHNR, CDR2 FQNEAQ (reference sequence). V gave up 5 bases and J gave up 7 bases, with 12 bases separating them. CDR3 length: 12 residues.

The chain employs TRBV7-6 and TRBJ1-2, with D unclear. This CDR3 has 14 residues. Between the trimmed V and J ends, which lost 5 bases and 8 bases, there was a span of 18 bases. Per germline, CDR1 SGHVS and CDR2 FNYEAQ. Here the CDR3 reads CASSPPTNPKGYTF. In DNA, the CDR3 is TGTGCCAGCAGCCCCCCGACAAACCCTAAGGGCTACACCTTC.

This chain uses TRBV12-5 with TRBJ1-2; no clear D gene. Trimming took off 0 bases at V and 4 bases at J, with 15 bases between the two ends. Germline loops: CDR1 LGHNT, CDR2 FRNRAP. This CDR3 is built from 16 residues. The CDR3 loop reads CASGLVLPQIRYGYTF. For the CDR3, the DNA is TGTGCTAGTGGTTTGGTACTCCCCCAGATCCGCTATGGCTACACCTTC.

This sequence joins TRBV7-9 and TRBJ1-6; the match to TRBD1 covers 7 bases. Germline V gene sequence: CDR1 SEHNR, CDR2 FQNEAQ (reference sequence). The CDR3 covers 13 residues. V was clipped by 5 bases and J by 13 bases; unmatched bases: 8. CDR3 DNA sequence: TGTGCCAGCAGCAAACCGGGACAGCTTCCCCTCCACTTT. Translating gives CASSKPGQLPLHF.

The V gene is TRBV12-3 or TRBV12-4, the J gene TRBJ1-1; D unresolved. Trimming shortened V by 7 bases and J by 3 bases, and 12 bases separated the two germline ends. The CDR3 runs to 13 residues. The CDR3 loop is CASTLDGDTEAFF. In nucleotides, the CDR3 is TGTGCCAGCACCTTAGATGGTGACACTGAAGCTTTCTTT.

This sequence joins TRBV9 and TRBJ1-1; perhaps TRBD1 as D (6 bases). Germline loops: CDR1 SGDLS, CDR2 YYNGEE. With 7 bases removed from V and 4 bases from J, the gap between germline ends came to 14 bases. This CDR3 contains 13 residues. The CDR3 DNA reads TGTGCCAGCGACGAAACAGGGTCCACTGAAGCTTTCTTT. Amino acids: CASDETGSTEAFF.

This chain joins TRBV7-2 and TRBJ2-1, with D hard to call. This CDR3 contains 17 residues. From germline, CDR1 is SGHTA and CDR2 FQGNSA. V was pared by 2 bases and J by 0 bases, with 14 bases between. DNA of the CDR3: TGTGCCAGCAGCTTACGAGTCTGGGGAAGCTCCTACAATGAGCAGTTCTTC. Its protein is CASSLRVWGSSYNEQFF.

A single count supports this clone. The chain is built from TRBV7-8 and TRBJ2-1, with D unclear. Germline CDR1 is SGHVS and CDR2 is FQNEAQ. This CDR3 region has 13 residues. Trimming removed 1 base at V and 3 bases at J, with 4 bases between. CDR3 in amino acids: CASSLVSYNEQFF. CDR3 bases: TGTGCCAGCAGCTTAGTCAGCTACAATGAGCAGTTCTTC.

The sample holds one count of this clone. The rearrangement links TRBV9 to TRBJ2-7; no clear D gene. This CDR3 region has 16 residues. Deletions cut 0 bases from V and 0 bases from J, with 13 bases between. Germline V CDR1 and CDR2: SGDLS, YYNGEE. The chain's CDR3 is CASSVDDGLSSYEQYF. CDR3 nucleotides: TGTGCCAGCAGCGTAGATGACGGATTGAGCTCCTACGAGCAGTACTTC.

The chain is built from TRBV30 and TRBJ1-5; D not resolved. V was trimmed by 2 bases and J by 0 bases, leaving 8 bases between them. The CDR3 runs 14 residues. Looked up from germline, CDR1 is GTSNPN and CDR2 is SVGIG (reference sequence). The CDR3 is CAWSFDGSNQPQHF. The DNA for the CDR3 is TGTGCCTGGAGTTTTGACGGTAGCAATCAGCCCCAGCATTTT.

The CDR3 is CASSLTPQGSGTQYF. The CDR3 nucleotides are TGTGCCAGCAGTTTAACGCCACAGGGTTCTGGGACCCAGTACTTC. J is TRBJ2-5 and V is TRBV6-5; D is possibly TRBD1 (6 bases). Trimming took off 4 bases at V and 7 bases at J, with 19 bases between the two ends. The length of the CDR3 is 15 residues. CDR1 is MNHEY and CDR2 is SVGAGI in the germline V gene.

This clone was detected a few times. The CDR3 DNA reads TGTGCCAGCAGCCTATCGACAGGGATCTCCTACGAGCAGTACTTC. It is translated as CASSLSTGISYEQYF. The V gene is TRBV7-9, the J gene TRBJ2-7; TRBD1 aligns across 7 bases. Germline V gene sequence: CDR1 SEHNR, CDR2 FQNEAQ (reference sequence). V dropped 5 bases and J dropped 0; count of bases not matched to a gene: 7. CDR3 length: 15 amino acids.

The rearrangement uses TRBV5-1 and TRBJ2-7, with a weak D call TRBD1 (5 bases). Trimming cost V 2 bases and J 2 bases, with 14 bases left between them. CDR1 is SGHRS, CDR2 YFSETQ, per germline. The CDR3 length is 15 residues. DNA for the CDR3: TGCGCCAGCAGCTTTAACAGGAGCCAGGCCTACGAGCAGTACTTC. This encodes CASSFNRSQAYEQYF.

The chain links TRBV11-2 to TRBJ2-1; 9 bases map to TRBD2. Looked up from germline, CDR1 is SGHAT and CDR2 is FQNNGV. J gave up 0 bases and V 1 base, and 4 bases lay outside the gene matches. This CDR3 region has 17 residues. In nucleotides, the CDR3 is TGTGCCAGCAGCTTAGGGACTAGCGCGAGCTCCTACAATGAGCAGTTCTTC. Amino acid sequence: CASSLGTSASSYNEQFF.

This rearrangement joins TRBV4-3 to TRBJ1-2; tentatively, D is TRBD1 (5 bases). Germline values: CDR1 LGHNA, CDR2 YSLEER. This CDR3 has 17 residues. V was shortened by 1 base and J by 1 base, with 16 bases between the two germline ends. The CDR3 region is CASSQVYDGRVNYGYTF. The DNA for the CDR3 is TGCGCCAGCAGCCAAGTTTACGACGGCAGGGTTAACTATGGCTACACCTTC.

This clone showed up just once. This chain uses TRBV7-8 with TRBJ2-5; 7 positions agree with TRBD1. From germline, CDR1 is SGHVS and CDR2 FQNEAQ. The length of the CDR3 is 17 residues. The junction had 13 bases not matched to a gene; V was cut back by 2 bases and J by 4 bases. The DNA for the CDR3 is TGTGCCAGCAGCTTACTGGTCAGGTCAGGGGGAAGAGAGACCCAGTACTTC. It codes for CASSLLVRSGGRETQYF.

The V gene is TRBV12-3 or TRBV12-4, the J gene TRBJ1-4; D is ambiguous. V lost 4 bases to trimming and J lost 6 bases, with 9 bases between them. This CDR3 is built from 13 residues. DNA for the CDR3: TGTGCCAGCAGTTCCCGGGAGCATGAAAAACTGTTTTTT. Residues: CASSSREHEKLFF.

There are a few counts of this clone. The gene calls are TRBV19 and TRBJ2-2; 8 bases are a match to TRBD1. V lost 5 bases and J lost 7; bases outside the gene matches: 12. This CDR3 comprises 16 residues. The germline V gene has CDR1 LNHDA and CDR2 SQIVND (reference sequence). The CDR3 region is CASSVGQGNLGGELFF. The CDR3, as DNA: TGTGCCAGTAGTGTTGGACAGGGAAATCTCGGCGGGGAGCTGTTTTTT.

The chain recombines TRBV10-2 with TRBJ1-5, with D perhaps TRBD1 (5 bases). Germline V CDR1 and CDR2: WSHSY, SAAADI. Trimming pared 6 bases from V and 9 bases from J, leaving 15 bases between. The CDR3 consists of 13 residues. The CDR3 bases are TGCGCCAGCAGAGACATTTTCACAGGGCCCCAGCATTTT. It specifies CASRDIFTGPQHF.

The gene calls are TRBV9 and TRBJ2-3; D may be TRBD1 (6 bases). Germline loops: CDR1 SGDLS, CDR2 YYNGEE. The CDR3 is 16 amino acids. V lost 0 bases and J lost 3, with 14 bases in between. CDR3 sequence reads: CASSVVGRGRTDTQYF. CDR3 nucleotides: TGTGCCAGCAGCGTAGTTGGCAGGGGTCGAACAGATACGCAGTATTTT.

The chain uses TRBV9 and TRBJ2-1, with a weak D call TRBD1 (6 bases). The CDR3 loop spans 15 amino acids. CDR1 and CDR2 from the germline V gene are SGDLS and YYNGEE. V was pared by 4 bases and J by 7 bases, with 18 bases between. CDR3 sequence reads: CASSLSQGLGNEQFF. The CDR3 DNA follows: TGTGCCAGCAGCCTTAGTCAGGGGCTGGGGAATGAGCAGTTCTTC.